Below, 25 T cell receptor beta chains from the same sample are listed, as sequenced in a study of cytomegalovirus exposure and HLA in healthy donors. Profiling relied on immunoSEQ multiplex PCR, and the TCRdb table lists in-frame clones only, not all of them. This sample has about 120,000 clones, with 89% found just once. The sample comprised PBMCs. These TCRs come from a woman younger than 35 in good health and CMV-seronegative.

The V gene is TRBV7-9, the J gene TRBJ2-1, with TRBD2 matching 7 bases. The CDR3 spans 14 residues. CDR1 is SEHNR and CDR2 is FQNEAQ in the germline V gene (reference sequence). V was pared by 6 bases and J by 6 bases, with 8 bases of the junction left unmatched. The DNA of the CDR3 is TGTGCCAGCAGTATAGCGGGTGTTCTCAATGAGCAGTTCTTC. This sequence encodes CASSIAGVLNEQFF.

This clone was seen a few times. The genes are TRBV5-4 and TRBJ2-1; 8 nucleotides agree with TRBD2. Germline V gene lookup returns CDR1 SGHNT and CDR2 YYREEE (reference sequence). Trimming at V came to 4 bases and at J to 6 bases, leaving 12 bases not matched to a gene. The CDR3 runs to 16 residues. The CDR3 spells CASSRGGAGVSNEQFF. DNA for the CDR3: TGTGCCAGCAGCCGGGGGGGAGCGGGAGTTAGCAATGAGCAGTTCTTC.

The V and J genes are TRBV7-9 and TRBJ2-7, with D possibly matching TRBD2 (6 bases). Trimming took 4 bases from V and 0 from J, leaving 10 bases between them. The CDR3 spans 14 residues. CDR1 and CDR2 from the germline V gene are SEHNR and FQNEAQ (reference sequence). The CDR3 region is CASSWGTSSYEQYF. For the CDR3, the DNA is TGTGCCAGCAGCTGGGGGACTTCCTCCTACGAGCAGTACTTC.

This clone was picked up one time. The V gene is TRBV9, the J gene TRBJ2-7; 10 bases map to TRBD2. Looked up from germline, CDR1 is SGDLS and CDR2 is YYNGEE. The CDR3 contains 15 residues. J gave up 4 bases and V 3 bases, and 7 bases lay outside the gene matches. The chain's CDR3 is CASSGSGTSVYEQYF. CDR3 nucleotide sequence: TGTGCCAGCAGCGGTTCCGGGACTAGCGTTTACGAGCAGTACTTC.

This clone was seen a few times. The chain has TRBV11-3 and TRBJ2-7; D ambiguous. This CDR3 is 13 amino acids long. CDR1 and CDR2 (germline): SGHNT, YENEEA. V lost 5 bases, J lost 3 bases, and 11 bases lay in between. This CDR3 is CASSQFGGYEQYF. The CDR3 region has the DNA TGTGCCAGCAGCCAATTTGGCGGCTACGAGCAGTACTTC.

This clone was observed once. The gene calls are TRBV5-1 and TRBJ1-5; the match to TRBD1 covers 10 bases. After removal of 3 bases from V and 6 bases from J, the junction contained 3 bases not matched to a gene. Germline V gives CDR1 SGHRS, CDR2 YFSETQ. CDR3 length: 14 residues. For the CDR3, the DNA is TGCGCCAGCAGCTCGGGACAGGGGTCTCAGCCCCAGCATTTT. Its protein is CASSSGQGSQPQHF.

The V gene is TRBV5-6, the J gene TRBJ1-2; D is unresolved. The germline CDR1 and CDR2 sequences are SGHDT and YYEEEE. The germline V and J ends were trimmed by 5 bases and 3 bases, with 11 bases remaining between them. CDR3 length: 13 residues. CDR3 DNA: TGTGCCAGCAGTTCTGACATGTACTATGGCTACACCTTC. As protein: CASSSDMYYGYTF. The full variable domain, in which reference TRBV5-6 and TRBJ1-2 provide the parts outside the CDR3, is DAGVTQSPTHLIKTRGQQVTLRCSPKSGHDTVSWYQQALGQGPQFIFQYYEEEERQRGNFPDRFSGHQFPNYSSELNVNALLLGDSALYLCASSSDMYYGYTFGSGTRLTVV.

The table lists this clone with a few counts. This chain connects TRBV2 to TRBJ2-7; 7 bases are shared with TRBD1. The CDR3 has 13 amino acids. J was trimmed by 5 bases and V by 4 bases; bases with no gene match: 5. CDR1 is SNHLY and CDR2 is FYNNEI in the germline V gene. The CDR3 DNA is TGTGCCAGCAGTGCATCGACAGGGCACGAGCAGTACTTC. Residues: CASSASTGHEQYF.

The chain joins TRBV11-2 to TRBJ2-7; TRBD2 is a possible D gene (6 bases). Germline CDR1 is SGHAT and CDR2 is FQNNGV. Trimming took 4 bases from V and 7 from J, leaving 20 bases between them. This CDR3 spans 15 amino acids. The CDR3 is CASSSNAGSAGEQYF. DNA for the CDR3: TGTGCCAGCAGCTCCAACGCGGGTTCGGCGGGAGAGCAGTACTTC.

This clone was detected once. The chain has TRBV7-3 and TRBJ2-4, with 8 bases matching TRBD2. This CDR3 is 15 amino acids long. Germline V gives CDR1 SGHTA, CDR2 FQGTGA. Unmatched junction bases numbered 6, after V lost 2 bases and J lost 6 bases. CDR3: CASSLGGTSSNIQYF. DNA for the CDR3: TGTGCCAGCAGCTTAGGCGGGACTAGTTCAAACATTCAGTACTTC.

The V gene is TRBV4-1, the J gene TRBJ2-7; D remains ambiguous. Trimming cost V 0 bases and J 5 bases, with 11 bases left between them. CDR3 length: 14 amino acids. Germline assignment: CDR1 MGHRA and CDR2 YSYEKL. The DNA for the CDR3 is TGCGCCAGCAGCCAAGATACCACCTACCACGAGCAGTACTTC. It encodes CASSQDTTYHEQYF.

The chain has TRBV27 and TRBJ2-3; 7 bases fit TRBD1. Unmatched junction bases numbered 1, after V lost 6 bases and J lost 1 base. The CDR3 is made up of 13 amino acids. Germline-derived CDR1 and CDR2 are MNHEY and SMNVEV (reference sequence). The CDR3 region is CASRDRGTDTQYF. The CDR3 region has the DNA TGTGCCAGCAGAGACAGGGGCACAGATACGCAGTATTTT.

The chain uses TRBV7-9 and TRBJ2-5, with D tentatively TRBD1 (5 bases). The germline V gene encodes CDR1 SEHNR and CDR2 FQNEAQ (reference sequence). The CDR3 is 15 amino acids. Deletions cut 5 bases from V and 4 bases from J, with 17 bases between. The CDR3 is CASSLLWTSPETQYF. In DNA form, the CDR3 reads TGTGCCAGCAGCCTCCTCTGGACATCTCCAGAGACCCAGTACTTC.

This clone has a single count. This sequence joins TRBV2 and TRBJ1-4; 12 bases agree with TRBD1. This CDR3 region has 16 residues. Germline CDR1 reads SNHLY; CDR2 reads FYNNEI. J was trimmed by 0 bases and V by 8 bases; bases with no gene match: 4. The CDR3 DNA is TGTGCCAGCCGGGACAGGGGGCTTTCAACTAATGAAAAACTGTTTTTT. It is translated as CASRDRGLSTNEKLFF.

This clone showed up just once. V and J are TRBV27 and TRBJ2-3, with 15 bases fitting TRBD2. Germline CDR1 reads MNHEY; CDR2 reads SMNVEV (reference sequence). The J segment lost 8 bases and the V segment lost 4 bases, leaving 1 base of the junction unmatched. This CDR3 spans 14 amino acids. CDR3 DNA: TGTGCCAGCAGTTGGGGACTAGCGGGAGGTACGCAGTATTTT. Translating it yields CASSWGLAGGTQYF.

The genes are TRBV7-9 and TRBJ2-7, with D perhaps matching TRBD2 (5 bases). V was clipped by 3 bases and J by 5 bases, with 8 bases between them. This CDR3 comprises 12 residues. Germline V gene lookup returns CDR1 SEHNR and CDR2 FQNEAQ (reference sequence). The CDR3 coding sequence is TGTGCCAGCAGCTTCCTCGGGGACGAGCAGTACTTC. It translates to CASSFLGDEQYF.

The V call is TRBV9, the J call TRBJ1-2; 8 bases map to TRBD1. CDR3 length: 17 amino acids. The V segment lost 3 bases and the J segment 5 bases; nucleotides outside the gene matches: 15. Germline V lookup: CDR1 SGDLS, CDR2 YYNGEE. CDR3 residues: CASSGSATYRGNYGYTF. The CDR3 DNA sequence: TGTGCCAGCAGCGGATCGGCCACTTACAGGGGGAATTATGGCTACACCTTC. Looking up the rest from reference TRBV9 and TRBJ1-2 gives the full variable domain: DSGVTQTPKHLITATGQRVTLRCSPRSGDLSVYWYQQSLDQGLQFLIQYYNGEERAKGNILERFSAQQFPDLHSELNLSSLELGDSALYFCASSGSATYRGNYGYTFGSGTRLTVV.

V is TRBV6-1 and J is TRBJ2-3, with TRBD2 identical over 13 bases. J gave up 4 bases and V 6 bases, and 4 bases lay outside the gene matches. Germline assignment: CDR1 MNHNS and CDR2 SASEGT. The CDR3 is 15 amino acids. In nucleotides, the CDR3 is TGTGCCAGCAGCGGACTAGCGGGAGTTCCAGATACGCAGTATTTT. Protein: CASSGLAGVPDTQYF.

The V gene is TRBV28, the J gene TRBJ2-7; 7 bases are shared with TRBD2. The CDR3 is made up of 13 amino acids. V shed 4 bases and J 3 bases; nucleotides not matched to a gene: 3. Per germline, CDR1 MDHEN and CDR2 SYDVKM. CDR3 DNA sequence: TGTGCCAGCAGTTCGCCGGGGGGCTACGAGCAGTACTTC. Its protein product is CASSSPGGYEQYF.

The CDR3 loop reads CASSTSGNSYNEQFF. The CDR3 DNA follows: TGTGCCAGCAGCACTAGCGGGAACTCCTACAATGAGCAGTTCTTC. This chain uses TRBV7-3 with TRBJ2-1, with TRBD2 matching over 10 bases. Germline V gives CDR1 SGHTA, CDR2 FQGTGA. V dropped 5 bases and J dropped 0; count of bases not matched to a gene: 1. The CDR3 is made up of 15 amino acids.

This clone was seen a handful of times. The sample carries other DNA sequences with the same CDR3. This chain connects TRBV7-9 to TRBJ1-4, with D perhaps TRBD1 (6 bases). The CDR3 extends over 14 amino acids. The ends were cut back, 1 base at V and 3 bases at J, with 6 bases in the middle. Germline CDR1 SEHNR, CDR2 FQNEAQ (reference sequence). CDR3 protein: CASSLGTANEKLFF. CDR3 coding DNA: TGTGCCAGCAGCTTAGGGACAGCTAATGAAAAACTGTTTTTT. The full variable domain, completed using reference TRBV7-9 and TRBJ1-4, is DTGVSQNPRHKITKRGQNVTFRCDPISEHNRLYWYRQTLGQGPEFLTYFQNEAQLEKSRLLSDRFSAERPKGSFSTLEIQRTEQGDSAMYLCASSLGTANEKLFFGSGTQLSVL.

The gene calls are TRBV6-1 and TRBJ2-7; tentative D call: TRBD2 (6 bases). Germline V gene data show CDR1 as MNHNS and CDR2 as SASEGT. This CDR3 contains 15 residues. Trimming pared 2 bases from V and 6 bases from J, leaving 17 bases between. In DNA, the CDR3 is TGTGCCAGCAGTGAATCGGGACTGGTTCAGGGCGAGCAGTACTTC. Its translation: CASSESGLVQGEQYF.

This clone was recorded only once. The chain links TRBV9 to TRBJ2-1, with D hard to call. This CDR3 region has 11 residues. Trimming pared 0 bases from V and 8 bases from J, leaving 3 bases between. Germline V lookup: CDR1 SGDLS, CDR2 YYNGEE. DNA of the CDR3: TGTGCCAGCAGCGTAGCGTATGAGCAGTTCTTC. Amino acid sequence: CASSVAYEQFF.

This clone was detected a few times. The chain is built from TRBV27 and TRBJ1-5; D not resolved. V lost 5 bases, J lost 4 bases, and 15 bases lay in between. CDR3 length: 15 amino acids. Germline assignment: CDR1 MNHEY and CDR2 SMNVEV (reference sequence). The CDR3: CASSLRGTSNQPQHF. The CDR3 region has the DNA TGTGCCAGCAGTCTCCGGGGTACGTCGAATCAGCCCCAGCATTTT.

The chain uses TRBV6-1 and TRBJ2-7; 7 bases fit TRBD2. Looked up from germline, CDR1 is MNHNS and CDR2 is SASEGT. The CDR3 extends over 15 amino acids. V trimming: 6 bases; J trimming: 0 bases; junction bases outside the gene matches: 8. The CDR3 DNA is TGTGCCAGCAGACCAAGAAGGGACTACTCCTACGAGCAGTACTTC. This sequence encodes CASRPRRDYSYEQYF.